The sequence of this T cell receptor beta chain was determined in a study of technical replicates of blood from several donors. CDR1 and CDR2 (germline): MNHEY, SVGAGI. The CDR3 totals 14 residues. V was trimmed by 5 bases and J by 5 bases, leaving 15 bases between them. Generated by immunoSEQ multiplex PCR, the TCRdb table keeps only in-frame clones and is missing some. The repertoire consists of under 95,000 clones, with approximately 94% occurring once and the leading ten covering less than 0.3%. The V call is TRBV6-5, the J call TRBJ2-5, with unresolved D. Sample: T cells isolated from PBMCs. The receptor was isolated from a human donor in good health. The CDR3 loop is CASSPPGVGETQYF. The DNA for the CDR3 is TGTGCCAGCAGTCCTCCTGGAGTTGGGGAGACCCAGTACTTC.